These 13 T cell receptor beta chains came from one sample sequenced in a study of identical twins. A single record per CDR3 protein comes from TCRdb applying MiXCR to the 5' RACE reads. Here the sample spans 150,000 or so distinct CDR3 sequences, around 3.6% being singletons. Sequencing was performed on memory T cells sorted from blood. The receptors were gathered from a man younger than 30 in good health.

This clonotype was found many times. This rearrangement joins TRBV20-1 to TRBJ2-1; 9 nucleotides agree with TRBD2. Germline V gene data show CDR1 as DFQATT and CDR2 as SNEGSKA (reference sequence). The J segment lost 7 bases and the V segment lost 3 bases, leaving 19 bases of the junction unmatched. The CDR3 spans 18 residues. CDR3 DNA sequence: TGCAGTGCTAGTAACCGAGGAGGGCCGGGACTAGCCCTAAATGAGCAGTTCTTC. Residues: CSASNRGGPGLALNEQFF.

This clonotype was recorded many times. This chain joins TRBV21-1 and TRBJ2-7; the tabulated D call, TRBD2, remains unverified against the DNA. TRBV21-1 corresponds to a pseudogene. This CDR3 spans 17 amino acids. The CDR3 nucleotides are TGTGCCAGCAGCATGGGCCACTCCAGGGAATGGGCCTACGAGCAGTACGTC. It translates to CASSMGHSREWAYEQYV.

At least ten counts were recorded for this clonotype. CDR3 sequence (DNA): TGTGCCAGCAGTAGACTAGCGGGAGTGGGGGGGTCCTACAATGAGCAGTTCTTC. It translates to CASSRLAGVGGSYNEQFF. The V call is TRBV6-4, the J call TRBJ2-1, with 12 positions matching TRBD2. Germline V gene data show CDR1 as MRHNA and CDR2 as SNTAGT. This CDR3 contains 18 residues. Losses at the gene ends were 5 bases for V and 1 base for J; bases not matched to a gene: 9.

This clonotype was seen repeatedly, ten times or more. The chain uses TRBV11-2 and TRBJ2-5; D gene unclear. V lost 3 bases to trimming and J lost 3 bases, with 11 bases between them. The CDR3 loop spans 14 amino acids. In germline, CDR1 is SGHAT, CDR2 FQNNGV. The CDR3 spells CASSFRLFEETQYF. CDR3 nucleotides: TGTGCCAGCAGCTTCAGGTTGTTTGAAGAGACCCAGTACTTC.

This clonotype has only a few counts. This chain uses TRBV6-1 with TRBJ1-1; no definite D call. The CDR3 spans 17 residues. Germline CDR1 reads MNHNS; CDR2 reads SASEGT. V shed 2 bases and J shed 0 bases, with 16 bases lying between them. DNA for the CDR3: TGTGCCAGCAGTGAAAGGGTGGTGGGCAGTATGAACACTGAAGCTTTCTTT. Translating it yields CASSERVVGSMNTEAFF.

This clonotype was found many times. J is TRBJ1-5 and V is TRBV5-1, with a weak D call TRBD1 (6 bases). CDR1 is SGHRS, CDR2 YFSETQ, per germline. The CDR3 length is 15 residues. Trimming removed 0 bases from V and 3 bases from J, with 10 bases in between. CDR3 loop: CASSLEGDVNQPQHF. Here the CDR3 DNA reads TGCGCCAGCAGCTTGGAGGGGGATGTCAATCAGCCCCAGCATTTT. The entire variable domain, with the rest obtained from reference TRBV5-1 and TRBJ1-5, is as follows: KAGVTQTPRYLIKTRGQQVTLSCSPISGHRSVSWYQQTPGQGLQFLFEYFSETQRNKGNFPGRFSGRQFSNSRSEMNVSTLELGDSALYLCASSLEGDVNQPQHFGDGTRLSIL.

This clonotype was counted ten times or more. The V gene is TRBV12-3 or TRBV12-4, the J gene TRBJ2-3; 7 bases are a match to TRBD2. V lost 2 bases and J lost 4; bases outside the gene matches: 9. This CDR3 has 16 amino acids. CDR3 sequence: CASSLNGGSRSDTQYF. The CDR3 DNA reads as TGTGCCAGCAGTTTAAACGGCGGGAGCAGGTCAGATACGCAGTATTTT.

At least ten counts were recorded for this clonotype. The chain combines TRBV7-2 with TRBJ2-5; the D is unclear. The CDR3 is 11 amino acids. V was pared by 7 bases and J by 5 bases, with 8 bases between. Germline lookup yields CDR1 SGHTA and CDR2 FQGNSA. The CDR3 sequence is CASNVRETQYF. CDR3 DNA: TGTGCCAGCAACGTACGGGAGACCCAGTACTTC.

This clonotype was detected ten times or more. V is TRBV11-2 and J is TRBJ1-1, with 9 positions matching TRBD1. This CDR3 region has 15 residues. Looked up from germline, CDR1 is SGHAT and CDR2 is FQNNGV. Losses at the gene ends were 4 bases for V and 5 bases for J; bases not matched to a gene: 8. The CDR3 region is CASSSRDRVGTEAFF. For the CDR3, the DNA is TGTGCCAGCAGCTCGAGGGACAGGGTAGGAACTGAAGCTTTCTTT.

The rearrangement uses TRBV3-1 and TRBJ1-1, with TRBD1 as a possible D gene (5 bases). Deletions cut 3 bases from V and 4 bases from J, with 6 bases between. Germline V gene lookup returns CDR1 LGHDT and CDR2 YNNKEL (reference sequence). This CDR3 region has 12 residues. In DNA, the CDR3 is TGTGCCAGCAGCCACCAGGGCACTGAAGCTTTCTTT. This gives the protein CASSHQGTEAFF.

Ten or more counts support this clonotype. The CDR3 protein is CSARDLSWETQYF. CDR3 coding DNA: TGCAGTGCTAGAGATTTGAGTTGGGAGACCCAGTACTTC. The chain joins TRBV20-1 to TRBJ2-5; D is unclear. Trimming took 0 bases from V and 5 from J, leaving 10 bases between them. Germline V gene sequence: CDR1 DFQATT, CDR2 SNEGSKA (reference sequence). The CDR3 is 13 amino acids.

V usage is TRBV3-1 and J usage is TRBJ1-4, with a possible D match to TRBD1 (6 bases). The CDR3 extends over 15 amino acids. V lost 1 base, J lost 8 bases, and 14 bases lay in between. Germline-derived CDR1 and CDR2 are LGHDT and YNNKEL (reference sequence). This CDR3 is CASSQAFGGKEKLFF. The CDR3 coding sequence is TGTGCCAGCAGCCAAGCATTCGGGGGCAAGGAAAAACTGTTTTTT.

This clonotype has a handful of counts. Its ends do not fully match the called genes, so a read error is possible. The rearrangement joins TRBV11-3 to TRBJ2-2; perhaps TRBD2 as D (6 bases). This CDR3 region has 17 residues. Germline CDR1 reads SGHNT; CDR2 reads YENEEA. The CDR3 DNA follows: TGTGCCACCAGCTTAATGGAGGTAGCGGCGAACACCGGGGAGCTGTTTTTT. Encoded protein: CATSLMEVAANTGELFF.